This TCR beta chain was documented in a study of radiation and T cells in renal cell carcinoma. Study-wide results and caveats: Top tumor clonotypes rose in blood 2 weeks post-radiation, then contracted. No pretreatment tumor biopsies were available for baseline clonotypes.

The CDR3 covers 12 residues. With V trimmed by 3 bases and J by 12 bases, 4 bases remained unmatched. CDR1 is GTSNPN, CDR2 SVGIG, per germline (reference sequence). Here immunoSEQ multiplex PCR was the method, and the copy in TCRdb shows in-frame clones only, minus some. The sample lists about 90,000 clones, approximately 86% occurring once. Regarding time point: blood 4 weeks post-SBRT, at nephrectomy. Treatment: 15 Gy SBRT to primary tumor, nephrectomy 4 weeks later. Nephrectomy followed 15 Gy stereotactic body radiation by 4 weeks. Clear cell pathology was present in this patient's renal cell carcinoma. Points on this clone: Its target is not known.

The rearrangement uses TRBV30 and TRBJ2-1; TRBD1 aligns across 11 bases. This receptor was taken from a man aged 50-60 years with renal cell carcinoma. Sequenced here: blood, sampled from a patient whose treatment included radiotherapy and nephrectomy. This CDR3 reads CAWRWDRGLQFF. The CDR3 bases are TGTGCCTGGAGGTGGGACAGGGGGTTGCAGTTCTTC.